The 25 T cell receptor beta chains below all came from one sample that was sequenced in a study of cytomegalovirus exposure and HLA in healthy donors. The PCR contained 60 Vbeta and 13 Jbeta primers. Assay used: immunoSEQ multiplex PCR; TCRdb lists only in-frame clones, some missing. Among approximately 120,000 clones, about 76% were seen once, and the ten largest hold approximately 13%. Sequences were obtained from PBMCs. The receptors were sampled from a woman aged 55 to 70 in good health and CMV-seropositive.

The chain couples TRBV5-1 to TRBJ2-3; a possible D gene is TRBD2 (5 bases). The length of the CDR3 is 13 residues. Trimming stripped 4 bases from V and 9 bases from J, with 15 bases between. Germline V CDR1 and CDR2: SGHRS, YFSETQ. The CDR3: CASSGTGVPTQYF. The CDR3 DNA is TGCGCCAGCAGCGGAACCGGGGTCCCAACGCAGTATTTT.

The chain links TRBV30 to TRBJ1-2; tentative D call: TRBD1 (6 bases). The length of the CDR3 is 13 residues. CDR1 and CDR2 from the germline V gene are GTSNPN and SVGIG (reference sequence). Trimming removed 3 bases from V and 4 bases from J, with 12 bases in between. The CDR3 protein is CAWSRRDIYGYTF. Here the CDR3 DNA reads TGTGCCTGGAGCCGACGGGACATCTATGGCTACACCTTC.

The chain combines TRBV5-4 with TRBJ1-4, with 8 positions matching TRBD1. Germline assignment: CDR1 SGHNT and CDR2 YYREEE (reference sequence). The CDR3 spans 15 residues. Trimming took 2 bases from V and 5 from J; bases not matched to a gene: 5. DNA for the CDR3: TGTGCCAGCAGCTTCAGGACAGGGACCAATGAAAAACTGTTTTTT. As protein: CASSFRTGTNEKLFF.

The chain couples TRBV6-5 to TRBJ2-2; a possible D gene is TRBD1 (5 bases). CDR3 length: 15 residues. Trimming stripped 7 bases from V and 4 bases from J, with 16 bases between. The germline V gene has CDR1 MNHEY and CDR2 SVGAGI. The CDR3 nucleotides read TGTGCCAGCAAGACTCAGGGTGAGGTCACCGGGGAGCTGTTTTTT. Translated, it gives CASKTQGEVTGELFF.

CDR3 bases: TGTGCCAGCAGCTTATTTGAGTCGGGGAACTCTAATGAAAAACTGTTTTTT. This encodes CASSLFESGNSNEKLFF. This chain connects TRBV7-2 to TRBJ1-4; D remains ambiguous. This CDR3 has 17 residues. V lost 2 bases, J lost 3 bases, and 16 bases lay in between. Germline V gene sequence: CDR1 SGHTA, CDR2 FQGNSA. The complete variable domain, with remaining parts taken from reference TRBV7-2 and TRBJ1-4, reads GAGVSQSPSNKVTEKGKDVELRCDPISGHTALYWYRQSLGQGLEFLIYFQGNSAPDKSGLPSDRFSAERTGGSVSTLTIQRTQQEDSAVYLCASSLFESGNSNEKLFFGSGTQLSVL.

The V call is TRBV7-2, the J call TRBJ1-1, with 8 nucleotides matching TRBD1. The trim removed 0 bases at V and 3 bases at J, leaving 3 bases unmatched. This CDR3 comprises 15 residues. CDR1 is SGHTA, CDR2 FQGNSA, per germline. The CDR3 loop is CASSLARTGHTEAFF. CDR3 nucleotides: TGTGCCAGCAGCTTAGCCAGGACAGGGCACACTGAAGCTTTCTTT.

This clone was recorded only once. The genes are TRBV6-4 and TRBJ1-4, with D uncertain. The CDR3 has 13 amino acids. V lost 10 bases to trimming and J lost 6 bases, with 15 bases between them. Per germline, CDR1 MRHNA and CDR2 SNTAGT. CDR3 residues: CANSGSWYEKLFF. The DNA of the CDR3 is TGTGCCAATTCGGGGTCGTGGTATGAAAAACTGTTTTTT.

This clone was seen a single time. The genes are TRBV14 and TRBJ2-1; 10 nucleotides match TRBD2. Trimming removed 2 bases from V and 4 bases from J; junction bases left unmatched: 5. The germline gives CDR1 SGHDN, CDR2 FVKESK. The CDR3 length is 16 residues. The CDR3 DNA reads as TGTGCCAGCAGCCAAACTCCTAGCGGGGGATACAATGAGCAGTTCTTC. Its translation is CASSQTPSGGYNEQFF.

V gene TRBV7-9 combines with J gene TRBJ2-1; tentative D call: TRBD2 (5 bases). V shed 5 bases and J shed 5 bases, with 16 bases lying between them. The CDR3 spans 15 residues. Germline-derived CDR1 and CDR2 are SEHNR and FQNEAQ (reference sequence). This CDR3 reads CASSPTGVGDNEQFF. For the CDR3, the DNA is TGTGCCAGCAGCCCCACCGGCGTGGGAGACAATGAGCAGTTCTTC.

The table lists this clone with a few counts. The chain carries TRBV11-2 and TRBJ2-5; D might be TRBD2 (5 bases). The CDR3 has 15 residues. The germline V and J ends were trimmed by 5 bases and 7 bases, with 20 bases remaining between them. Germline loops: CDR1 SGHAT, CDR2 FQNNGV. The CDR3 DNA follows: TGTGCCAGCAGCGACAACGATCTAGTGAGCGGGACCCAGTACTTC. Its protein product is CASSDNDLVSGTQYF.

The V and J genes are TRBV5-6 and TRBJ1-6; 7 nucleotides agree with TRBD1. The germline V gene encodes CDR1 SGHDT and CDR2 YYEEEE. The CDR3 loop spans 15 amino acids. The trim removed 4 bases at V and 5 bases at J, leaving 6 bases unmatched. In nucleotides, the CDR3 is TGTGCCAGCAGCGCCGACAGGGAGGATAATTCACCCCTCCACTTT. Protein: CASSADREDNSPLHF.

J is TRBJ2-7 and V is TRBV6-1; TRBD2 agrees at 11 bases. CDR1 is MNHNS, CDR2 SASEGT, per germline. Trimming took 6 bases from V and 4 from J; bases not matched to a gene: 8. There are 15 residues in the CDR3. The CDR3 loop is CASRRPSGGLYEQYF. Written as DNA, the CDR3 is TGTGCCAGCAGGAGACCTAGCGGGGGGCTATACGAGCAGTACTTC.

J is TRBJ1-5 and V is TRBV7-2; D is uncertain. Trimming pared 2 bases from V and 4 bases from J, leaving 6 bases between. Per the germline V gene, CDR1 is SGHTA and CDR2 is FQGNSA. The CDR3 has 13 amino acids. CDR3: CASSLNSNQPQHF. The CDR3 coding sequence is TGTGCCAGCAGCTTAAATTCTAATCAGCCCCAGCATTTT. The full variable domain, its missing parts supplied by reference TRBV7-2 and TRBJ1-5, is GAGVSQSPSNKVTEKGKDVELRCDPISGHTALYWYRQSLGQGLEFLIYFQGNSAPDKSGLPSDRFSAERTGGSVSTLTIQRTQQEDSAVYLCASSLNSNQPQHFGDGTRLSIL.

The chain is built from TRBV5-6 and TRBJ1-5; the D is unclear. Trimming took off 0 bases at V and 5 bases at J, with 9 bases between the two ends. From germline, CDR1 is SGHDT and CDR2 YYEEEE. The CDR3 has 14 amino acids. This chain's CDR3 is CASSLGTEYQPQHF. CDR3 nucleotide sequence: TGTGCCAGCAGCTTGGGTACAGAATATCAGCCCCAGCATTTT.

V gene TRBV7-2 combines with J gene TRBJ1-2; 8 bases align to TRBD1. The germline V gene has CDR1 SGHTA and CDR2 FQGNSA. This CDR3 comprises 14 residues. V dropped 4 bases and J dropped 3; count of bases not matched to a gene: 4. CDR3 sequence: CASSSLTGDYGYTF. The CDR3, as DNA: TGTGCCAGCAGCTCGCTGACAGGGGACTATGGCTACACCTTC.

The gene calls are TRBV5-5 and TRBJ1-4; TRBD1 might be the D (6 bases). Germline CDR1 SGHKS, CDR2 YYEKEE (reference sequence). Trimming took 4 bases from V and 8 from J, leaving 18 bases between them. The CDR3 is 15 amino acids. CDR3 sequence reads: CASSPRPTRGEKLFF. DNA of the CDR3: TGTGCCAGCAGCCCCCGACCCACGAGGGGGGAAAAACTGTTTTTT. Complete variable domain (other parts from reference TRBV5-5 and TRBJ1-4): DAGVTQSPTHLIKTRGQQVTLRCSPISGHKSVSWYQQVLGQGPQFIFQYYEKEERGRGNFPDRFSARQFPNYSSELNVNALLLGDSALYLCASSPRPTRGEKLFFGSGTQLSVL.

This chain connects TRBV19 to TRBJ2-1, with 7 positions matching TRBD2. This CDR3 has 18 amino acids. Germline V gene sequence: CDR1 LNHDA, CDR2 SQIVND (reference sequence). Trimming took 3 bases from V and 3 from J; bases not matched to a gene: 14. The CDR3 loop is CASSIIGGSGGGYNEQFF. In DNA form, the CDR3 reads TGTGCCAGTAGTATCATCGGGGGGAGCGGAGGCGGCTACAATGAGCAGTTCTTC.

This chain connects TRBV18 to TRBJ1-1; TRBD1 aligns across 8 bases. CDR1 and CDR2 from the germline V gene are KGHSH and LQKENI. This CDR3 contains 16 residues. The J segment lost 3 bases and the V segment lost 3 bases, leaving 9 bases of the junction unmatched. This CDR3 reads CASSPIDRGSYTEAFF. The DNA of the CDR3 is TGTGCCAGCTCACCGATAGACAGGGGTTCTTACACTGAAGCTTTCTTT.

The chain joins TRBV11-3 to TRBJ2-1; D gene unclear. Trimming stripped 2 bases from V and 7 bases from J, with 9 bases between. CDR1 SGHNT and CDR2 YENEEA come from the germline V gene. This CDR3 spans 13 amino acids. CDR3 sequence (DNA): TGTGCCAGCAGCTTAAACGTTGAGAATGAGCAGTTCTTC. This translates into CASSLNVENEQFF. Combining the CDR3 with reference TRBV11-3 and TRBJ2-1 gives the whole variable domain EAGVVQSPRYKIIEKKQPVAFWCNPISGHNTLYWYLQNLGQGPELLIRYENEEAVDDSQLPKDRFSAERLKGVDSTLKIQPAELGDSAVYLCASSLNVENEQFFGPGTRLTVL.

This clone occurred once. The gene calls are TRBV4-3 and TRBJ1-5; tentatively, D is TRBD1 (6 bases). The V and J ends lost 0 bases and 0 bases respectively, with 6 bases between them. The CDR3 length is 15 residues. In germline, CDR1 is LGHNA, CDR2 YSLEER. The CDR3 spells CASSQEDSSNQPQHF. The CDR3 DNA is TGCGCCAGCAGCCAAGAGGACAGTAGCAATCAGCCCCAGCATTTT.

This CDR3 is CAWEGGNTEAFF. CDR3 nucleotides: TGTGCCTGGGAAGGGGGAAACACTGAAGCTTTCTTT. V is TRBV30 and J is TRBJ1-1; weak D call: TRBD1 (6 bases). The CDR3 is made up of 12 amino acids. Germline loops: CDR1 GTSNPN, CDR2 SVGIG (reference sequence). V lost 5 bases and J 2 bases, leaving 9 bases between the germline ends.

The J gene is TRBJ1-5, the V gene TRBV30; the D gene is possibly TRBD1 (6 bases). From germline, CDR1 is GTSNPN and CDR2 SVGIG (reference sequence). There are 13 residues in the CDR3. The V and J ends lost 4 bases and 7 bases respectively, with 14 bases between them. DNA of the CDR3: TGTGCCTGGACCGTGGGGGGGGGCCAGCCCCAGCATTTT. Translated, it gives CAWTVGGGQPQHF. The whole variable domain, remainder taken from reference TRBV30 and TRBJ1-5, is SQTIHQWPATLVQPVGSPLSLECTVEGTSNPNLYWYRQAAGRGLQLLFYSVGIGQISSEVPQNLSASRPQDRQFILSSKKLLLSDSGFYLCAWTVGGGQPQHFGDGTRLSIL.

The chain carries TRBV6-5 and TRBJ2-7; the match to TRBD2 covers 9 bases. The germline V gene has CDR1 MNHEY and CDR2 SVGAGI. The CDR3 is 13 amino acids. V trimming: 6 bases; J trimming: 7 bases; junction bases outside the gene matches: 7. CDR3 sequence reads: CASSRGLAREQYF. The CDR3 nucleotides are TGTGCCAGCAGCCGGGGACTAGCTCGGGAGCAGTACTTC.

This clone was observed a handful of times. The rearrangement joins TRBV2 to TRBJ2-7; tentative D call: TRBD1 (6 bases). The V and J ends lost 5 bases and 5 bases respectively, with 22 bases between them. CDR1 and CDR2 from the germline V gene are SNHLY and FYNNEI. The CDR3 contains 16 residues. CDR3 sequence (DNA): TGTGCCAGCAGTCTAAACATCCCAGGGGTTCGGCACGAGCAGTACTTC. Its translation is CASSLNIPGVRHEQYF.

On this clone itself: At one of its ends the junction is not consistent with the germline gene, which may arise from a read error. The V call is TRBV7-3, the J call TRBJ1-3; D is ambiguous. CDR3 size: 17 residues. Germline V CDR1 and CDR2: SGHTA, FQGTGA. The CDR3 is CASSLTPTTLSGNTIYF. DNA for the CDR3: TGTGCCAGCAGCCTAACCCCAACGACACTGTCTGGAAACACCATATATTTT.